Listed below are T cell receptor beta chains from one sample, sequenced in a study of shared clonotypes between healthy human individuals. The data were produced by immunoSEQ multiplex PCR, yet TCRdb's version contains in-frame clones alone and is incomplete. The table records about 2.2 million clones, 93% of them present only once. The sequenced material came from naive CD8+ T cells from PBMCs. These receptors all come from a man between 18 and 35 years old in good health. Some clones in this sample may be carry-over from other donors' samples. Both conserved end residues are part of each CDR3.

>TRBV7-3|TRBJ2-5
CASSNRDQETQYF
>TRBV7-9|TRBJ2-7
CASSEESSGDYSYEQYF
>TRBV5-1|TRBJ1-3
CASSDGWGPGNTIYF
>TRBV5-6|TRBJ2-7
CASSLASGQLNYEQYF
>TRBV7-9|TRBJ2-7
CASSLNRDLPYEQYF
>TRBV6-5|TRBJ2-1
CASSHWDNEQFF
>TRBV6-1|TRBJ2-5
CASRPGTRRSETQYF
>TRBV5-4|TRBJ2-1
CASSLAILAGSYNEQFF
>TRBV29-1|TRBJ2-7
CSVPGQGLVFPYEQYF
>TRBV19|TRBJ1-5
CASSITDGNQPQHF
>TRBV28|TRBJ1-1
CASRERDLLKGTEAFF
>TRBV27|TRBJ2-7
CASSFEADPHYEQYF
>TRBV11-3|TRBJ1-1
CASRSTGNTEAFF
>TRBV18|TRBJ2-5
CASSPPGLAGVTETQYF
>TRBV7-9|TRBJ2-7
CASSLESGYEQYF
>TRBV11-2|TRBJ2-5
CASSLGPSGRETQYF
>TRBV5-1|TRBJ2-7
CASTPPPGTGAYEQYF
>TRBV9|TRBJ2-1
CASSADPRNEQFF
>TRBV6-4|TRBJ2-1
CASTVDRSSYNEQFF
>TRBV27|TRBJ2-7
CASSGGPTYEQYF
>TRBV7-9|TRBJ2-5
CASSERDREETQYF
>TRBV27|TRBJ2-3
CASSRGPSGSSTDTQYF
>TRBV9|TRBJ1-3
CASSVDTGGRDTIYF
>TRBV4-1|TRBJ2-1
CASSQDIYSDNEQFF
>TRBV9|TRBJ2-7
CASSVSPQTSGFSYEQYF
>TRBV13|TRBJ2-1
CASSAERDEQFF
>TRBV28|TRBJ2-7
CASSFGATYEQYF
>TRBV5-6|TRBJ2-5
CASSPLPGLAGETQYF
>TRBV4-2|TRBJ1-5
CASSQSAYSNQPQHF
>TRBV25-1|TRBJ2-5
CASSQGHETQYF
>TRBV2|TRBJ2-5
CASSYRTGAQETQYF
>TRBV10-2|TRBJ2-3
CASSGPLAGVTDTQYF
>TRBV9|TRBJ1-2
CASSERQDLYGYTF
>TRBV14|TRBJ1-1
CASSQGEDTEAFF
>TRBV5-4|TRBJ1-1
CASSLKAGATEAFF
>TRBV11-3|TRBJ2-3
CASSLDRRDTQYF
>TRBV7-9|TRBJ2-3
CASSPESRATDTQYF
>TRBV7-6|TRBJ1-2
CASSPGGGNGYTF
>TRBV4-1|TRBJ2-7
CASSQYLGGSYEQYF
>TRBV6-5|TRBJ1-6
CASSYSSRARLHF
>TRBV7-6|TRBJ1-2
CASSQRDSYGYTF
>TRBV4-1|TRBJ2-3
CASSRKTGLAQRTDTQYF
>TRBV27|TRBJ2-7
CASSFAGEFIHEQYF
>TRBV18|TRBJ2-7
CASSPGSSGRARSYEQYF
>TRBV7-9|TRBJ1-1
CASSPPPIVNTEAFF
>TRBV6-5|TRBJ2-1
CASSLADSSYNEQFF
>TRBV30|TRBJ2-1
CAWSVGRLSEYHSYNEQFF
>TRBV30|TRBJ2-3
CAWRIRDSTDTQYF
>TRBV5-1|TRBJ2-2
CASSPLQGEVGELFF